A selection of T cell receptor beta chains follows, all from one sample in a study of pediatric ulcerative colitis. The assay was immunoSEQ multiplex PCR, and TCRdb's table has in-frame clones only and misses some. Here the sample spans roughly 60,000 clones, about 90% being singletons. Sequencing was done on a sample of blood. The receptors shown here come from a boy younger than 18 who was a control in a study of pediatric ulcerative colitis. CDR3s include the opening cysteine and the closing phenylalanine or tryptophan. A D gene is named only where the DNA matches it firmly. Clone size is shown for a subset of rows, as once, few, many or a class of expanded clone.

.,TRBJ1-1,.,14,TRBV9,TGTGCCAGCAGCGCGGACGGTCTGAACACTGAAGCTTTCTTT,CASSADGLNTEAFF
.,TRBJ1-4,.,14,TRBV5-4,TGTGCCAGCAGCTTCAGAGGGGTGGGTGAAAAACTGTTTTTT,CASSFRGVGEKLFF
TRBD1,TRBJ1-2,.,15,TRBV5-1,TGCGCCAGCAGCTTTGAGAAGGACAGGGACGATGGCTACACCTTC,CASSFEKDRDDGYTF
TRBD1,TRBJ1-6,.,15,TRBV10-3,TGTGCCATCAGTGAGGGACAGGGAGGGAATTCACCCCTCCACTTT,CAISEGQGGNSPLHF
.,TRBJ2-7,.,12,TRBV5-1,TGCGCCAGCAGCTTGGTGGACAACGAGCAGTACTTC,CASSLVDNEQYF
.,TRBJ2-1,once,15,TRBV5-1,TGCGCCAGCAACGACCGCCCCGTTATTTACAATGAGCAGTTCTTC,CASNDRPVIYNEQFF
TRBD1,TRBJ2-3,.,13,TRBV29-1,TGCAGCCACGGGACAGACTACACAGATACGCAGTATTTT,CSHGTDYTDTQYF
.,TRBJ1-1,.,12,TRBV28,TGTGCCAGCAGCACAAGTCGCTCTGAAGCTTTCTTT,CASSTSRSEAFF
.,TRBJ1-5,.,14,TRBV19,TGTGCCAGTAGTATGTGGGGGCCCTCTCAGCCCCAGCATTTT,CASSMWGPSQPQHF
.,TRBJ1-2,.,13,TRBV6-5,TGTGCCAGCAGTTACTCGAACGGCTATGGCTACACCTTC,CASSYSNGYGYTF
TRBD1,TRBJ1-1,.,15,TRBV7-6,TGTGCCAGCAGCCAGGGACAGGGGGGAGGCACTGAAGCTTTCTTT,CASSQGQGGGTEAFF
TRBD2,TRBJ2-7,.,15,TRBV29-1,TGCAGCGTTTCTGGACTAGCGGACGGCTCCTACGAGCAGTACTTC,CSVSGLADGSYEQYF
.,TRBJ1-1,.,14,TRBV6-5,TGTGCCAGCAGAGACATCCCTTCGGGGACTGAAGCTTTCTTT,CASRDIPSGTEAFF
TRBD2,TRBJ2-7,.,17,TRBV5-5,TGTGCCAGCACCCCATTTGAGACTAGCTTAATTGGGGGCGAGCAGTACTTC,CASTPFETSLIGGEQYF
TRBD1,TRBJ1-1,.,16,TRBV19,TGTGCCAGTACCCGGATGGGGGGACAGCTAAACACTGAAGCTTTCTTT,CASTRMGGQLNTEAFF
TRBD1,TRBJ2-7,.,17,TRBV9,TGTGCCAGCAGCCTGGCCTACAGGGGTTTGGGTGCCTACGAGCAGTACTTC,CASSLAYRGLGAYEQYF
.,TRBJ2-1,.,11,TRBV7-6,TGTGCCAGCAGCTTTTACGGGCCGCAGTTCTTC,CASSFYGPQFF
.,TRBJ2-7,.,15,TRBV7-9,TGTGCCAGCAGCCCCCCTATTCGACAGGCCGGCGAGCAGTACTTC,CASSPPIRQAGEQYF
TRBD2,TRBJ2-1,.,16,TRBV4-3,TGCGCCAGCAGCCAAGAATGGGCGGGGGACCACAATGAGCAGTTCTTC,CASSQEWAGDHNEQFF
TRBD1,TRBJ2-2,.,15,TRBV9,TGTGCCAGCAGCCTAACAGACAGGGGCACCGGGGAGCTGTTTTTT,CASSLTDRGTGELFF
.,TRBJ2-2,.,10,TRBV25-1,TGTGCCAGCTTAGCTGGGGAGCTGTTTTTT,CASLAGELFF
.,TRBJ1-1,.,15,TRBV28,TGTGCCAGCAGTTTATCGGCCATCGGGGGAGGTGAAGCTTTCTTT,CASSLSAIGGGEAFF
.,TRBJ1-5,few,13,TRBV28,TGTGCCAGCAGGAGAAATAGCAATCAGCCCCAGCATTTT,CASRRNSNQPQHF
TRBD1,TRBJ1-1,.,13,TRBV7-9,TGTGCCAGCACCCCAGGGGACAGGGGGAAAGCTTTCTTT,CASTPGDRGKAFF
.,TRBJ2-1,.,11,TRBV20-1,TGCAGTGCTAGTCACGAGGTTGAGCAGTTCTTC,CSASHEVEQFF
.,TRBJ1-1,few,11,TRBV29-1,TGCAGCGTTGTGATGAACACTGAAGCTTTCTTT,CSVVMNTEAFF
TRBD1,TRBJ2-7,.,14,TRBV6-1,TGTGCCAGCAACCCCGGGACAGGACGATACGAGCAGTACTTC,CASNPGTGRYEQYF
.,TRBJ1-2,few,15,TRBV7-3,TGTGCCAGCAGCCCCGGTCGGGGGCACGAATATGGCTACACCTTC,CASSPGRGHEYGYTF
.,TRBJ2-6,.,15,TRBV5-6,TGTGCCAGCAGCTTTAGGGGTACTGGGGCCAACGTCCTGACTTTC,CASSFRGTGANVLTF
TRBD1,TRBJ2-2,.,15,TRBV7-8,TGTGCCAGCAGCGCCAGACAGGGGGGCACCGGGGAGCTGTTTTTT,CASSARQGGTGELFF
.,TRBJ1-2,.,14,TRBV25-1,TGTGCCAGCAATCAGCAGGGCCTAGCTATCGGCTACACCTTC,CASNQQGLAIGYTF
.,TRBJ1-5,.,16,TRBV4-1,TGCGCCAGCAGCGGCCGGCCGAGCGTAGGCAATCAGCCCCAGCATTTT,CASSGRPSVGNQPQHF
TRBD1,TRBJ1-5,once,17,TRBV5-4,TGTGCCAGCAGCCAAGATCAAGCAGGGGGTAGCAATCAGCCCCAGCATTTT,CASSQDQAGGSNQPQHF
.,TRBJ2-1,.,11,TRBV7-9,TGTGCCAGCAGCTTAGTTAGCCAGCAGTTCTTC,CASSLVSQQFF
TRBD1,TRBJ2-5,.,15,TRBV11-3,TGTGCCAGCAGCCCATCCGGGACAGGGAGGGAGACCCAGTACTTC,CASSPSGTGRETQYF
.,TRBJ1-1,.,15,TRBV5-1,TGCGCCAGCAGCTTCGGTCGAAGAACGAACACTGAAGCTTTCTTT,CASSFGRRTNTEAFF
TRBD1,TRBJ1-1,.,14,TRBV9,TGTGCCAGCAGCGAGACAGGGGGGTACACTGAAGCTTTCTTT,CASSETGGYTEAFF
TRBD1,TRBJ1-4,once,15,TRBV4-3,TGCGCCAGCAGCCGGGAGACAGGGGGCCTTGGAAAACTGTTTTTT,CASSRETGGLGKLFF
.,TRBJ1-5,.,16,TRBV6-5,TGTGCCAGCAGTTGCCCCGCGGGGTTCGTCAATCAGCCCCAGCATTTT,CASSCPAGFVNQPQHF
.,TRBJ1-2,.,14,TRBV9,TGTGCCAGCAGCGTCAGACAGGAGCTCTATGGCTACACCTTC,CASSVRQELYGYTF
TRBD1,TRBJ1-1,.,13,TRBV11-2,TGTGCCAGCAAAGGGGACAGGAACACTGAAGCTTTCTTT,CASKGDRNTEAFF